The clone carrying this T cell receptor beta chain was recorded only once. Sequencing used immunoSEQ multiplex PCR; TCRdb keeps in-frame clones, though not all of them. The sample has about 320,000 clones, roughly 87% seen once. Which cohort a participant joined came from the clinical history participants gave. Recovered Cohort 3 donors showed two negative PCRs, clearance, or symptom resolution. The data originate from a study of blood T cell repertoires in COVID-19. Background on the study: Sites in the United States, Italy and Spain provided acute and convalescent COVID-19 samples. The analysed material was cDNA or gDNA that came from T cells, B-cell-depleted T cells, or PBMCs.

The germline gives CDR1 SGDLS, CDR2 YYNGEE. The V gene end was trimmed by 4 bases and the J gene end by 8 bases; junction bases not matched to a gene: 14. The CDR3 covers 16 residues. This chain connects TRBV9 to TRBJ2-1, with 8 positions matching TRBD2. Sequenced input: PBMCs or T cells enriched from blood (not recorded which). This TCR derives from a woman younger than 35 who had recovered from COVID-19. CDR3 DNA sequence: TGTGCCAGCAGCTTAGCGGGAAGGGCCCCATCCGATGAGCAGTTCTTC. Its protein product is CASSLAGRAPSDEQFF.